Listed here are 23 T cell receptor beta chains from one sample, sequenced in a study of blood T cell repertoires in COVID-19. Some clones are missing from TCRdb's copy, which holds only in-frame ones; the method was immunoSEQ multiplex PCR. Of roughly 570,000 clones listed, about 89% are singletons. The sequenced sample was peripheral blood. These receptors originate from a woman aged 45-65 years with COVID-19, enrolled during active disease.

This chain uses TRBV6-5 with TRBJ2-7, with TRBD1 identical over 8 bases. The trim removed 7 bases at V and 3 bases at J, leaving 8 bases unmatched. CDR1 is MNHEY, CDR2 SVGAGI, per germline. The CDR3 has 14 residues. The CDR3 reads CASTRTGSGYEQYF. CDR3 bases: TGTGCCAGCACTCGGACAGGGTCGGGCTACGAGCAGTACTTC.

This chain links TRBV20-1 with TRBJ2-7; possibly TRBD1 for D (6 bases). V was clipped by 6 bases and J by 0 bases, with 12 bases between them. The germline gives CDR1 DFQATT, CDR2 SNEGSKA (reference sequence). CDR3 length equals 13 residues. CDR3 DNA: TGCAGTGCCAGTGGGGGCAGCTCCTACGAGCAGTACTTC. Translated, it gives CSASGGSSYEQYF.

The chain carries TRBV6-5 and TRBJ1-1, with TRBD1 matching 7 bases. The CDR3 extends over 14 amino acids. Per germline, CDR1 MNHEY and CDR2 SVGAGI. The junction had 9 bases not matched to a gene; V was cut back by 10 bases and J by 1 base. Here the CDR3 reads CATYDRATNTEAFF. The CDR3 DNA reads TGTGCCACCTACGACAGGGCAACGAACACTGAAGCTTTCTTT.

The chain couples TRBV19 to TRBJ2-3, with 8 bases lining up with TRBD1. There are 15 residues in the CDR3. The trim removed 4 bases at V and 1 base at J, leaving 4 bases unmatched. Germline V gives CDR1 LNHDA, CDR2 SQIVND (reference sequence). The CDR3 region is CASSSQGARTDTQYF. As DNA, the CDR3 is TGTGCCAGTAGTAGTCAGGGGGCGCGCACAGATACGCAGTATTTT.

The chain joins TRBV5-4 to TRBJ1-1, with D maybe TRBD1 (6 bases). The germline V gene has CDR1 SGHNT and CDR2 YYREEE (reference sequence). This CDR3 is 13 amino acids long. Trimming left V 9 bases short and J 4 bases short, with 16 bases between. The CDR3 DNA reads TGTGCCACGTCCAGCGTAGGGGGCACTGAAGCTTTCTTT. Amino acids: CATSSVGGTEAFF.

Of note for this clone: Other DNA sequences in this sample translate to the same CDR3. This chain connects TRBV3-1 (or the pseudogene TRBV3-2) to TRBJ2-2; a possible D gene is TRBD1 (5 bases). The CDR3 covers 14 residues. With 4 bases removed from V and 1 base from J, the gap between germline ends came to 7 bases. Looked up from germline, CDR1 is LGHDT and CDR2 is YNNKEL (reference sequence). CDR3 DNA: TGTGCCAGCAGCCTAACAGGGAACACCGGGGAGCTGTTTTTT. Translation gives CASSLTGNTGELFF.

J is TRBJ1-1 and V is TRBV25-1; D perhaps matches TRBD1 (6 bases). The CDR3 totals 12 residues. Trimming removed 10 bases from V and 5 bases from J, with 14 bases in between. The V gene's germline CDR1 is MGHDK and CDR2 SYGVNS. The CDR3 here is CATKRGGTEAFF. The CDR3 bases are TGTGCCACCAAAAGGGGGGGGACTGAAGCTTTCTTT.

The chain uses TRBV7-8 and TRBJ1-1; D not resolved. V was trimmed by 3 bases and J by 5 bases, leaving 7 bases between them. Germline V gene data show CDR1 as SGHVS and CDR2 as FQNEAQ. This CDR3 has 12 amino acids. CDR3 sequence (DNA): TGTGCCAGCAGCTTTACGAGGACTGAAGCTTTCTTT. Encoded protein: CASSFTRTEAFF.

J is TRBJ2-2 and V is TRBV20-1; no clear D. This CDR3 has 12 residues. Germline loops: CDR1 DFQATT, CDR2 SNEGSKA (reference sequence). V dropped 3 bases and J dropped 4 bases, with 6 bases sitting between them. The chain's CDR3 is CSASGLTGELFF. In DNA form, the CDR3 reads TGCAGTGCTAGTGGTCTCACCGGGGAGCTGTTTTTT.

The chain is built from TRBV29-1 and TRBJ2-7; 10 positions agree with TRBD1. Germline V gives CDR1 SQVTM, CDR2 ANQGSEA. V was clipped by 4 bases and J by 4 bases; unmatched bases: 16. This CDR3 comprises 17 residues. In DNA form, the CDR3 reads TGCAGCGTTGTTTTTCGCGGAGACAGGGGGCGCGAGTACGAGCAGTACTTC. Residues: CSVVFRGDRGREYEQYF.

DNA for the CDR3: TGCGCCAGCAGCACGGTCCCTAGCGGGGATACGCAGTATTTT. Protein product: CASSTVPSGDTQYF. The V gene is TRBV5-1, the J gene TRBJ2-3; 8 positions agree with TRBD2. Germline V gene data show CDR1 as SGHRS and CDR2 as YFSETQ. The CDR3 totals 14 residues. V shed 4 bases, J shed 6 bases, and the junction held 7 bases outside the gene matches.

The chain joins TRBV7-2 to TRBJ1-5; D possibly corresponds to TRBD1 (5 bases). V was clipped by 5 bases and J by 3 bases, with 14 bases between them. This CDR3 contains 15 residues. Per the germline V gene, CDR1 is SGHTA and CDR2 is FQGNSA. CDR3 DNA sequence: TGTGCCAGCAGCCCCCCGGGGGACTCCAATCAGCCCCAGCATTTT. It encodes CASSPPGDSNQPQHF.

This clone was seen just once. This rearrangement joins TRBV6-6 to TRBJ1-2; 7 nucleotides match TRBD1. V was pared by 6 bases and J by 0 bases, with 7 bases of the junction left unmatched. The CDR3 spans 15 residues. Germline CDR1 MNHNY, CDR2 SVGAGI (reference sequence). The DNA of the CDR3 is TGTGCCAGCAGACCTCACAGGGGATCTAACTATGGCTACACCTTC. Amino acids: CASRPHRGSNYGYTF.

With regard to this clone: The identical CDR3 is also encoded by other nucleotide sequences in the sample. The chain carries TRBV5-4 and TRBJ1-2; no definite D call. The CDR3 consists of 14 residues. Germline V CDR1 and CDR2: SGHNT, YYREEE (reference sequence). V was pared by 1 base and J by 0 bases, with 7 bases between. The CDR3 DNA is TGTGCCAGCAGCTTGAGAGGCTCTAACTATGGCTACACCTTC. This encodes CASSLRGSNYGYTF. Looking up the rest from reference TRBV5-4 and TRBJ1-2 gives the full variable domain: ETGVTQSPTHLIKTRGQQVTLRCSSQSGHNTVSWYQQALGQGPQFIFQYYREEENGRGNFPPRFSGLQFPNYSSELNVNALELDDSALYLCASSLRGSNYGYTFGSGTRLTVV.

The CDR3 loop is CASSQVVLGLSGNTIYF. For the CDR3, the DNA is TGCGCCAGCAGCCAAGTCGTTCTGGGCCTCTCTGGAAACACCATATATTTT. The chain employs TRBV4-1 and TRBJ1-3; no definite D call. Between the trimmed V and J ends, which lost 1 base and 0 bases, there was a span of 13 bases. Germline CDR1 is MGHRA and CDR2 is YSYEKL. The CDR3 totals 17 residues.

This clone came up a few times. This chain joins TRBV10-1 and TRBJ1-2, with TRBD1 as a possible D gene (5 bases). The CDR3 runs to 16 residues. Germline values: CDR1 WNHNN, CDR2 SYGVQD (reference sequence). The V and J ends lost 6 bases and 4 bases respectively, with 21 bases between them. This CDR3 is CASRVFLPGLGYGYTF. The CDR3 nucleotides read TGCGCCAGCAGAGTATTCTTACCGGGACTGGGCTATGGCTACACCTTC.

The chain combines TRBV7-3 with TRBJ2-7; 11 bases are shared with TRBD1. This CDR3 is 14 amino acids long. The V segment lost 5 bases and the J segment 5 bases; nucleotides outside the gene matches: 5. Germline V gene data show CDR1 as SGHTA and CDR2 as FQGTGA. The chain's CDR3 is CASSVDRGLDEQYF. The CDR3 DNA sequence: TGTGCCAGCAGCGTGGACAGGGGGCTGGACGAGCAGTACTTC.

The genes are TRBV6-6 and TRBJ2-1, with TRBD2 matching over 14 bases. Per germline, CDR1 MNHNY and CDR2 SVGAGI (reference sequence). Trimming at V came to 2 bases and at J to 8 bases, leaving 5 bases not matched to a gene. The CDR3 length is 16 residues. The CDR3 bases are TGTGCCAGCAGTTACGCCGGGACTAGCGGGGGAGATGAGCAGTTCTTC. This translates into CASSYAGTSGGDEQFF.

The chain couples TRBV19 to TRBJ1-2; 8 bases fit TRBD1. The ends lost 2 bases at V and 4 bases at J; junction bases unmatched: 6. The CDR3 spans 15 residues. Per germline, CDR1 LNHDA and CDR2 SQIVND (reference sequence). The CDR3 nucleotides read TGTGCCAGTAGTATATCCGGGACAGGTGGCTATGGCTACACCTTC. Translation gives CASSISGTGGYGYTF. The full variable domain, rest sourced from reference TRBV19 and TRBJ1-2, is DGGITQSPKYLFRKEGQNVTLSCEQNLNHDAMYWYRQDPGQGLRLIYYSQIVNDFQKGDIAEGYSVSREKKESFPLTVTSAQKNPTAFYLCASSISGTGGYGYTFGSGTRLTVV.

The J gene is TRBJ1-6, the V gene TRBV5-1; 8 bases line up with TRBD1. CDR3 length equals 15 residues. CDR1 is SGHRS and CDR2 is YFSETQ in the germline V gene. The V segment lost 4 bases and the J segment 8 bases; nucleotides outside the gene matches: 8. Here the CDR3 DNA reads TGCGCCAGCAGCAGCCGACAGGGGTGGGATTCACCCCTCCACTTT. This gives the protein CASSSRQGWDSPLHF.

There are a few counts of this clone. This chain connects TRBV3-1 (or the pseudogene TRBV3-2) to TRBJ1-2; D is unresolved. V was shortened by 0 bases and J by 4 bases, with 12 bases between the two germline ends. In germline, CDR1 is LGHDT, CDR2 YNNKEL (reference sequence). The CDR3 sequence is 15 residues long. CDR3 region: CASSQDPGFTYGYTF. The CDR3 nucleotides read TGTGCCAGCAGCCAAGATCCGGGATTCACCTATGGCTACACCTTC.

The rearrangement joins TRBV6-5 to TRBJ1-1; TRBD1 might be the D (5 bases). CDR3 length: 14 residues. The germline gives CDR1 MNHEY, CDR2 SVGAGI. V was cut by 10 bases and J by 4 bases, with 19 bases left in between. In DNA, the CDR3 is TGTGCCACCTCCCTCTTCGGGGGGACCACTGAAGCTTTCTTT. The encoded protein is CATSLFGGTTEAFF.

The chain links TRBV2 to TRBJ2-1; 7 nucleotides line up with TRBD1. V lost 7 bases to trimming and J lost 4 bases; unmatched junction nucleotides: 16. The CDR3 is 17 residues long. CDR1 and CDR2 from the germline V gene are SNHLY and FYNNEI. As DNA, the CDR3 is TGTGCCAGCAAGGTTGGAGCAGGGACAGCGCCATACAATGAGCAGTTCTTC. It specifies CASKVGAGTAPYNEQFF.